This is a list of T cell receptor beta chains from one sample in a study of control samples from healthy donors and cancer patients. Some clones are missing from TCRdb's copy, which holds only in-frame ones; the method was immunoSEQ multiplex PCR. This sample carries over 110,000 clones, around nine tenths of them seen once, and the ten largest clones take around 9%. Sequenced material: blood. All receptors come from a woman under 40 in good health. Both conserved end residues are part of each CDR3. The D gene is left open where the match is weak. A row's size may be missing; if present it is once, few, many or a size class.

size	J	D	V	length	CDR3	DNA
NA	TRBJ2-1	TRBD2	TRBV5-1	21	CASSFRRPGTSGASSYNEQFF	TGCGCCAGCAGCTTTAGGCGCCCCGGGACTAGCGGGGCAAGCTCCTACAATGAGCAGTTCTTC
NA	TRBJ1-1	NA	TRBV2	13	CASKGTWNTEAFF	TGTGCCAGCAAGGGAACCTGGAACACTGAAGCTTTCTTT
NA	TRBJ2-6	NA	TRBV5-4	15	CASSLVAFGANVLTF	TGTGCCAGCAGCTTGGTGGCGTTTGGGGCCAACGTCCTGACTTTC
NA	TRBJ1-5	NA	TRBV6-1	13	CASSEVSNQPQHF	TGTGCCAGCAGTGAAGTAAGCAATCAGCCCCAGCATTTT
NA	TRBJ2-7	NA	TRBV7-2	14	CASSLARTPYEQYF	TGTGCCAGCAGCTTAGCCAGGACCCCCTACGAGCAGTACTTC
NA	TRBJ1-6	NA	TRBV3-1/TRBV3-2	14	CASTRGGSDSPLHF	TGTGCCAGCACCCGCGGGGGTAGTGATTCACCCCTCCACTTT
few	TRBJ1-2	NA	TRBV6-6	12	CASSYWGEGYTF	TGTGCCAGCAGTTACTGGGGGGAGGGCTACACCTTC
NA	TRBJ1-5	NA	TRBV6-5	13	CASSSAGGQPQHF	TGTGCCAGCAGCTCGGCGGGGGGTCAGCCCCAGCATTTT
NA	TRBJ2-3	NA	TRBV6-1	14	CASIGGLSTDTQYF	TGTGCCAGCATAGGGGGACTAAGCACAGATACGCAGTATTTT
NA	TRBJ2-1	TRBD2	TRBV30	16	CAWSVSHAGVGNEQFF	TGTGCCTGGAGTGTATCTCATGCGGGAGTGGGCAATGAGCAGTTCTTC
once	TRBJ2-3	NA	TRBV9	15	CASSIRDGSTDTQYF	TGTGCCAGCAGCATCCGGGACGGTAGCACAGATACGCAGTATTTT
NA	TRBJ2-2	TRBD2	TRBV19	16	CASTGLAGGNTGELFF	TGTGCCAGTACCGGACTAGCGGGAGGAAACACCGGGGAGCTGTTTTTT
NA	TRBJ2-7	NA	TRBV2	13	CASSSETAKEQYF	TGTGCCAGCTCTTCAGAGACAGCTAAAGAGCAGTACTTC
NA	TRBJ2-1	TRBD2	TRBV18	16	CASSPPGSGGINEQFF	TGTGCCAGCTCACCACCTGGCTCGGGAGGAATCAATGAGCAGTTCTTC
NA	TRBJ1-4	NA	TRBV19	15	CASSIASALNEKLFF	TGTGCCAGTAGTATAGCCAGCGCCCTTAATGAAAAACTGTTTTTT
NA	TRBJ2-7	NA	TRBV5-5	12	CASSFGVREQYF	TGTGCCAGCAGCTTCGGGGTCCGGGAGCAGTACTTC